The present T cell receptor (beta chain) was sequenced within a study of T cell repertoires in cytomegalovirus infection. Overall study findings and caveats: HLA-C-restricted CMV-specific TCR beta clonotypes prevailed in the ex vivo response.

On this clonotype: Its antigen is unknown.

There are 14 residues in the CDR3. V was pared by 3 bases and J by 6 bases, with 14 bases between. Germline CDR1 is MDHEN and CDR2 is SYDVKM. TCRdb reprocessed the reads via MiXCR and lists one record per CDR3 protein. This sample carries about 500,000 distinct CDR3 sequences, about 33% of them seen once, and the ten largest clones take about a sixth. The specimen comprised cultured PBMCs, sampled from culture after CMV antigen stimulation. J is TRBJ1-1 and V is TRBV28; D gene uncertain. This receptor was obtained from a human donor in good health (CMV status not recorded). Some clones in this sample may be carry-over from other donors' samples. The CDR3: CASSFRRARAEAFF. The CDR3 coding sequence is TGTGCCAGCAGTTTTAGGAGGGCTCGTGCTGAAGCTTTCTTT.